A single TCR beta chain is shown here with its context. The source of the sample is a study of blood T cell repertoires in COVID-19. The wider study: The analysed material was cDNA or gDNA that came from T cells, B-cell-depleted T cells, or PBMCs.

How the authors handled the data: Counts of nucleated cells, estimated from reference gene primer amplification, were obtained. Clones were read by immunoSEQ multiplex PCR, and TCRdb kept only the in-frame ones, dropping some. The V and J calls and the clone size are those of that table, but D and trimming were determined from the DNA. The sample has around 180,000 clones, around 80% seen once. Germline V gene data show CDR1 as SGHRS and CDR2 as YFSETQ. Between the trimmed V and J ends, which lost 0 bases and 5 bases, there was a span of 6 bases. This CDR3 comprises 14 residues. The material sequenced was peripheral blood. This chain joins TRBV5-1 and TRBJ1-6, with D unclear. The receptor comes from a man aged 70-80 years with active or convalescent COVID-19. The CDR3 sequence: CASSLVQNNSPLHF. The CDR3 DNA sequence: TGCGCCAGCAGCTTGGTTCAGAATAATTCACCCCTCCACTTT.